These 18 T cell receptor beta chains share one sample of origin, sequenced in a study of blood T cell repertoires in COVID-19. Sequencing was performed with immunoSEQ multiplex PCR; in TCRdb, only in-frame clones are kept and a portion is missing. The sample shows tens of thousands of clones, about nine tenths of them seen only once. Material: peripheral blood. These receptors all come from a man aged 70 or older with acute or convalescent COVID-19.

The chain couples TRBV7-9 to TRBJ2-2; D is unclear. V lost 6 bases to trimming and J lost 1 base, with 3 bases between them. Per germline, CDR1 SEHNR and CDR2 FQNEAQ (reference sequence). This CDR3 is 12 amino acids long. CDR3 bases: TGTGCCAGCAGTCGGAACACCGGGGAGCTGTTTTTT. It codes for CASSRNTGELFF.

This chain joins TRBV27 and TRBJ1-3; D remains unclear. The CDR3 sequence is 15 residues long. Trimming shortened V by 5 bases and J by 2 bases, and 13 bases separated the two germline ends. Germline V lookup: CDR1 MNHEY, CDR2 SMNVEV (reference sequence). The CDR3: CASSPNYGAGNTIYF. CDR3 DNA: TGTGCCAGCAGTCCAAATTACGGGGCTGGAAACACCATATATTTT.

The genes are TRBV6-2 or TRBV6-3 and TRBJ2-5, with unresolved D. V dropped 0 bases and J dropped 5 bases, with 16 bases sitting between them. In germline, CDR1 is MNHEY, CDR2 SVGEGT. The CDR3 extends over 16 amino acids. CDR3 in amino acids: CASSYSMGPGRETQYF. The CDR3, as DNA: TGTGCCAGCAGTTACTCGATGGGTCCAGGAAGGGAGACCCAGTACTTC.

The rearrangement links TRBV15 to TRBJ2-7; D is ambiguous. The CDR3 extends over 13 amino acids. Looked up from germline, CDR1 is LNHNV and CDR2 is YYDKDF (reference sequence). V was cut by 0 bases and J by 4 bases, with 7 bases left in between. CDR3: CATSRDTRYEQYF. Here the CDR3 DNA reads TGTGCCACCAGCAGAGATACGAGGTACGAGCAGTACTTC.

The V and J genes are TRBV7-2 and TRBJ1-4, with D possibly TRBD1 on 5 matching bases. Trimming left V 1 base short and J 4 bases short, with 13 bases between. CDR3 size: 16 residues. The germline gives CDR1 SGHTA, CDR2 FQGNSA. The CDR3 region has the DNA TGTGCCAGCAGCTTAGACCTCAGGGCCAGTAATGAAAAACTGTTTTTT. It is translated as CASSLDLRASNEKLFF.

CDR3 coding DNA: TGCAGCCCCTACGGGACTAGCGGGAGGGGAGAGGAAGAGACCCAGTACTTC. Translated: CSPYGTSGRGEEETQYF. This chain connects TRBV29-1 to TRBJ2-5; 16 nucleotides match TRBD2. The CDR3 covers 17 residues. The J segment lost 3 bases and the V segment lost 8 bases, leaving 12 bases of the junction unmatched. CDR1 is SQVTM and CDR2 is ANQGSEA in the germline V gene.

The CDR3 bases are TGTGCCAGCAGCCAAGAGCGTGCGTCATTTTTGTCCTTACCACCCCTCCACTTT. As protein: CASSQERASFLSLPPLHF. The J gene is TRBJ1-6, the V gene TRBV4-2; D call uncertain. V gave up 0 bases and J gave up 11 bases, with 23 bases separating them. Germline CDR1 and CDR2: LGHNA and YNFKEQ. This CDR3 comprises 18 residues.

This chain joins TRBV27 and TRBJ2-7, with D possibly TRBD1 on 5 matching bases. Trimming removed 4 bases from V and 1 base from J, with 8 bases in between. The CDR3 sequence is 13 residues long. Germline V lookup: CDR1 MNHEY, CDR2 SMNVEV (reference sequence). In DNA, the CDR3 is TGTGCCAGCAGTTGGACACCTTCCTACGAGCAGTACTTC. Amino acid sequence: CASSWTPSYEQYF.

In this sample, this clone turned up once. The chain combines TRBV7-2 with TRBJ1-1; tentatively, D is TRBD1 (6 bases). CDR3 length equals 13 residues. V gave up 9 bases and J gave up 1 base, with 12 bases separating them. Germline loops: CDR1 SGHTA, CDR2 FQGNSA. For the CDR3, the DNA is TGTGCCAGTTGGACAGATAAGAACACTGAAGCTTTCTTT. This codes for CASWTDKNTEAFF.

V usage is TRBV28 and J usage is TRBJ2-7, with D maybe TRBD2 (6 bases). V was pared by 2 bases and J by 3 bases, with 11 bases between. Germline lookup yields CDR1 MDHEN and CDR2 SYDVKM. This CDR3 has 14 residues. The chain's CDR3 is CASSLGGALYEQYF. The DNA for the CDR3 is TGTGCCAGCAGTTTAGGAGGGGCTCTCTACGAGCAGTACTTC.

This chain uses TRBV23-1 with TRBJ2-2; TRBD2 agrees at 10 bases. TRBV23-1 is flagged as an ORF with uncertain function. V shed 3 bases, J shed 7 bases, and the junction held 5 bases outside the gene matches. This CDR3 is built from 15 residues. In DNA, the CDR3 is TGCGCCAGCAGTCAGGAGCGGGAGGGTTTCGGGGAGCTGTTTTTT. Amino acids: CASSQEREGFGELFF.

A single count supports this clone. The chain carries TRBV6-5 and TRBJ2-5; 7 nucleotides match TRBD1. The V segment lost 7 bases and the J segment 3 bases; nucleotides outside the gene matches: 8. The CDR3 sequence is 14 residues long. Germline V gene lookup returns CDR1 MNHEY and CDR2 SVGAGI. Here the CDR3 reads CASILRGPKETQYF. CDR3 in DNA: TGTGCCAGCATCTTGAGGGGGCCTAAAGAGACCCAGTACTTC.

This clone has a handful of counts. The same CDR3 also results from other DNA sequences found in this sample. The gene calls are TRBV6-6 and TRBJ1-5; perhaps TRBD1 as D (5 bases). Deletions cut 7 bases from V and 2 bases from J, with 15 bases between. This CDR3 is 15 amino acids long. CDR1 is MNHNY, CDR2 SVGAGI, per germline (reference sequence). CDR3 loop: CASILQGGGNQPQHF. The CDR3 DNA reads TGTGCCAGCATTCTCCAGGGAGGGGGCAATCAGCCCCAGCATTTT.

The J gene is TRBJ2-7, the V gene TRBV7-2; 12 nucleotides agree with TRBD2. The germline V gene has CDR1 SGHTA and CDR2 FQGNSA. Trimming took 0 bases from V and 3 from J; bases not matched to a gene: 3. This CDR3 is built from 16 residues. The CDR3 reads CASSLAELAGGYEQYF. CDR3 coding DNA: TGTGCCAGCAGCTTAGCGGAACTAGCGGGGGGCTACGAGCAGTACTTC. The full variable domain, completed using reference TRBV7-2 and TRBJ2-7, is GAGVSQSPSNKVTEKGKDVELRCDPISGHTALYWYRQSLGQGLEFLIYFQGNSAPDKSGLPSDRFSAERTGGSVSTLTIQRTQQEDSAVYLCASSLAELAGGYEQYFGPGTRLTVT.

This rearrangement joins TRBV5-1 to TRBJ1-2; 10 nucleotides agree with TRBD1. Germline assignment: CDR1 SGHRS and CDR2 YFSETQ. V was clipped by 0 bases and J by 8 bases; unmatched bases: 7. The CDR3 sequence is 15 residues long. CDR3 in DNA: TGCGCCAGCAGCTTGGAACCCGGGACAGGGGTCGGCTACACCTTC. Translation: CASSLEPGTGVGYTF. The complete variable domain, with remaining parts taken from reference TRBV5-1 and TRBJ1-2, reads KAGVTQTPRYLIKTRGQQVTLSCSPISGHRSVSWYQQTPGQGLQFLFEYFSETQRNKGNFPGRFSGRQFSNSRSEMNVSTLELGDSALYLCASSLEPGTGVGYTFGSGTRLTVV.

The V and J genes are TRBV19 and TRBJ2-1; 11 nucleotides align to TRBD1. Unmatched junction bases numbered 4, after V lost 0 bases and J lost 6 bases. CDR1 and CDR2 (germline): LNHDA, SQIVND (reference sequence). The CDR3 sequence is 16 residues long. The CDR3 DNA reads TGTGCCAGTAGTATAGAAGGACAGGGGGCATTCAATGAGCAGTTCTTC. This translates into CASSIEGQGAFNEQFF.

The chain recombines TRBV7-3 with TRBJ2-1; 7 bases are shared with TRBD2. The V and J ends lost 5 bases and 10 bases, in that order; junction bases with no gene match: 14. Germline V gene lookup returns CDR1 SGHTA and CDR2 FQGTGA. The CDR3 runs 15 residues. CDR3 coding DNA: TGTGCCAGCAGCCCACGGGGCGGGAGTATCGGGGAGCAGTTCTTC. Translation: CASSPRGGSIGEQFF. The whole variable domain, remainder taken from reference TRBV7-3 and TRBJ2-1, is GAGVSQTPSNKVTEKGKYVELRCDPISGHTALYWYRQSLGQGPEFLIYFQGTGAADDSGLPNDRFFAVRPEGSVSTLKIQRTERGDSAVYLCASSPRGGSIGEQFFGPGTRLTVL.

The chain joins TRBV5-1 to TRBJ2-7; 9 nucleotides agree with TRBD1. The junction had 7 bases not matched to a gene; V was cut back by 3 bases and J by 3 bases. The germline CDR1 and CDR2 sequences are SGHRS and YFSETQ. The CDR3 contains 15 residues. In nucleotides, the CDR3 is TGCGCCAGCAGCTCCCCCGGGACAGGGCTCTACGAGCAGTACTTC. Translating it yields CASSSPGTGLYEQYF.